Listed below are T cell receptor beta chains from one sample, sequenced in a study of T cell clones after liver transplantation. Generated by immunoSEQ multiplex PCR, the TCRdb table keeps only in-frame clones and is missing some. The sample yields 68,000 or so clones, 80% seen once. The sample was CD4+ T cells from blood, taken before liver transplant. These TCRs come from a human donor who received a liver transplant. Both conserved end residues are part of each CDR3. The D gene is left open where the match is weak. Size values are once, few and many counts, or a class for expanded clones, and some rows have none.

cdr3_nt: TGTGCCAGCAGTTACCCCAGCGCAACTAATGAAAAACTGTTTTTT; cdr3_aa: CASSYPSATNEKLFF; d_call: NA; j_call: TRBJ1-4; clone_size: NA; cdr3_length: 15; v_call: TRBV6-5
cdr3_nt: TGTGCCTGGAGTACGGGACTAGCGACACACCAAGAGACCCAGTACTTC; cdr3_aa: CAWSTGLATHQETQYF; d_call: TRBD2; j_call: TRBJ2-5; clone_size: NA; cdr3_length: 16; v_call: TRBV30
cdr3_nt: TGTGCCAGTAGTCCTCCTTCGGGACAGGGGGCAGGGGATGAGCAGTTCTTC; cdr3_aa: CASSPPSGQGAGDEQFF; d_call: TRBD1; j_call: TRBJ2-1; clone_size: NA; cdr3_length: 17; v_call: TRBV19
cdr3_nt: TGTGCCAGCAGCTTCGGTCTAACTGAAGCTTTCTTT; cdr3_aa: CASSFGLTEAFF; d_call: NA; j_call: TRBJ1-1; clone_size: NA; cdr3_length: 12; v_call: TRBV11-2
cdr3_nt: TGTGCCATCAGGGGGGTTAAATCGGCGGGACCCTCCTACGAGCAGTACTTC; cdr3_aa: CAIRGVKSAGPSYEQYF; d_call: NA; j_call: TRBJ2-7; clone_size: NA; cdr3_length: 17; v_call: TRBV10-3
cdr3_nt: TGTGCCAGCAGTGAAGCGGGGTGGGGAAATCAGCCCCAGCATTTT; cdr3_aa: CASSEAGWGNQPQHF; d_call: NA; j_call: TRBJ1-5; clone_size: few; cdr3_length: 15; v_call: TRBV6-1
cdr3_nt: TGTGCCACCAACAATCAGCCCCAGCATTTT; cdr3_aa: CATNNQPQHF; d_call: NA; j_call: TRBJ1-5; clone_size: NA; cdr3_length: 10; v_call: TRBV28
cdr3_nt: TGTGCCAGCAGTTTGCCCAGGCGCTATGGCTACACCTTC; cdr3_aa: CASSLPRRYGYTF; d_call: NA; j_call: TRBJ1-2; clone_size: NA; cdr3_length: 13; v_call: TRBV28
cdr3_nt: TGCGCCAGCAAGGAGAACGCAGATACGCAGTATTTT; cdr3_aa: CASKENADTQYF; d_call: NA; j_call: TRBJ2-3; clone_size: NA; cdr3_length: 12; v_call: TRBV5-1
cdr3_nt: TGTGCCAGCAGTTCCCCGGGGAGGGGAAGCACAGATACGCAGTATTTT; cdr3_aa: CASSSPGRGSTDTQYF; d_call: TRBD2; j_call: TRBJ2-3; clone_size: few; cdr3_length: 16; v_call: TRBV6-6
cdr3_nt: TGCGTCAGCAGCTCCGGACAGTACGGCTACACCTTC; cdr3_aa: CVSSSGQYGYTF; d_call: NA; j_call: TRBJ1-2; clone_size: NA; cdr3_length: 12; v_call: TRBV5-1
cdr3_nt: TGTGCCAGCAGCCCTAAGGGACAGGGGTTTCAGCCCCAGCATTTT; cdr3_aa: CASSPKGQGFQPQHF; d_call: TRBD1; j_call: TRBJ1-5; clone_size: NA; cdr3_length: 15; v_call: TRBV9
cdr3_nt: TGCGCCAGCAGCCCCGGGAGCTCTGGAAACACCATATATTTT; cdr3_aa: CASSPGSSGNTIYF; d_call: NA; j_call: TRBJ1-3; clone_size: once; cdr3_length: 14; v_call: TRBV5-1